The rows below give T cell receptor beta chains drawn from one sample of a study. TCRdb reprocessed the RT-PCR reads via MiXCR and lists one record per CDR3 protein. The sample has about 680,000 distinct CDR3 sequences, approximately 15% seen once. The sequenced sample was memory CD4+ T cells from blood. These receptors all come from a female donor in good health, serving as a healthy control. CDR3s include the opening cysteine and the closing phenylalanine or tryptophan. A D gene is named only where the DNA matches it firmly.

D	V	J	CDR3
.	TRBV7-2	TRBJ1-3	CASSLAWGPSGNTIYF
.	TRBV20-1	TRBJ1-5	CSAVGGTPSNQPQHF
.	TRBV29-1	TRBJ2-1	CSAKRGASNNEQFF
.	TRBV6-2/TRBV6-3	TRBJ2-1	CASSYSMSKILANEQFF
.	TRBV10-3	TRBJ1-1	CAIGPETEAFF
TRBD1	TRBV20-1	TRBJ1-2	CSARGQFFGGYTF
.	TRBV20-1	TRBJ2-1	CSASWGTHEQFF
TRBD2	TRBV20-1	TRBJ2-1	CSASGREGFTEQFF
TRBD2	TRBV7-2	TRBJ2-1	CASSLASGRGGQFF
.	TRBV20-1	TRBJ1-1	CSAVGGEGAEAFF
TRBD1	TRBV5-1	TRBJ1-4	CASHPGQGEKLFF
.	TRBV24-1	TRBJ2-1	CAGPGFRLLFF
TRBD2	TRBV7-3	TRBJ2-6	CASSLTAGAGANVLTF
TRBD1	TRBV30	TRBJ2-3	CAWSTGGRADTQYF
TRBD1	TRBV27	TRBJ2-3	CASNPRGHNTDTQYF
.	TRBV5-5	TRBJ1-1	CASSLVWRDTEAFF
.	TRBV6-1	TRBJ1-4	CASSEFSGDEKLFF
.	TRBV7-9	TRBJ2-1	CASSLVVANYNEQFF
TRBD1	TRBV6-6	TRBJ1-2	CASSPSLTGGNYGYTF
TRBD2	TRBV9	TRBJ2-7	CASSRSGRGTYEQYF
TRBD2	TRBV6-1	TRBJ2-5	CASSDGGLAQSETQYF
TRBD1	TRBV5-1	TRBJ1-1	CASSLAQGQDSEAFF
.	TRBV20-1	TRBJ2-7	CSARVAGVSYEQYF
TRBD2	TRBV27	TRBJ2-7	CASSGGTGTRKNYEQYF
.	TRBV7-3	TRBJ2-3	CASSSDHGDTQYF
TRBD1	TRBV10-3	TRBJ1-1	CAISMTGGNTEAFF
.	TRBV5-1	TRBJ2-7	CASSLVENEQYF
TRBD1	TRBV10-3	TRBJ1-4	CAISAAGTANEKLFF
.	TRBV5-1	TRBJ2-5	CASSSGRGEETQYF
.	TRBV12-3/TRBV12-4	TRBJ1-1	CASSLGQGRRAFF
TRBD2	TRBV20-1	TRBJ2-5	CSARRGAKETQYF
.	TRBV7-2	TRBJ2-1	CASSPTLGYNEQFF
.	TRBV20-1	TRBJ2-1	CSARVGVLSYNEQFF
.	TRBV20-1	TRBJ1-5	CSVRTGLGPQHF
.	TRBV7-2	TRBJ2-1	CASSPPWAGVNEQFF
.	TRBV6-5	TRBJ1-1	CASTFRGGTEAFF
.	TRBV7-8	TRBJ2-7	CASSLGPAETYEQYF
TRBD2	TRBV5-1	TRBJ2-1	CASSSQAGDSYNEQFF
.	TRBV4-3	TRBJ1-2	CASSQSAGSRGYTF
.	TRBV20-1	TRBJ1-5	CSASGQGVNQPQHF
.	TRBV29-1	TRBJ2-3	CGATDFTDTQYF
TRBD1	TRBV6-6	TRBJ2-7	CASSTGQGTYEQYF
.	TRBV28	TRBJ1-5	CASKDLTTAHSNQPQHF
.	TRBV29-1	TRBJ2-1	CSVAEGGRGFF
.	TRBV7-3	TRBJ1-2	CASSFWGGYGYTF
.	TRBV28	TRBJ1-3	CASSFIQQRNTIYF
.	TRBV7-9	TRBJ2-2	CASSLKGMDTGELFF
.	TRBV7-2	TRBJ1-1	CASSSVPGLRNTEAFF
TRBD1	TRBV7-2	TRBJ1-1	CASSLDRGITEAFF
.	TRBV6-5	TRBJ2-6	CASTGHVRANVLTF
TRBD2	TRBV4-1	TRBJ2-7	CASSSTNLAGVYEQYF
.	TRBV3-1	TRBJ1-1	CASSQDQAGSPEAFF
TRBD1	TRBV28	TRBJ2-7	CASSPPGQGANEQYF
.	TRBV7-6	TRBJ2-1	CASSLARQLYNEQFF
.	TRBV4-3	TRBJ2-5	CASSQGEAETQYF
.	TRBV28	TRBJ2-7	CASMTNYEQYF